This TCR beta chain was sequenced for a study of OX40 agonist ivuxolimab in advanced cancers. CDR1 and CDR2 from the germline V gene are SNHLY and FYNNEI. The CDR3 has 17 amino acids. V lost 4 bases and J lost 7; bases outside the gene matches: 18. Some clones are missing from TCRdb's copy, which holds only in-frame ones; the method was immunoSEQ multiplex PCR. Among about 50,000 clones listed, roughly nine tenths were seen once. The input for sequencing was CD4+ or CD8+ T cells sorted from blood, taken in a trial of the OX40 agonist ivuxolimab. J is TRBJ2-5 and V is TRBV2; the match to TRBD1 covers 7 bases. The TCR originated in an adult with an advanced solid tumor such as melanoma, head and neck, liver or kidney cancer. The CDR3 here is CASSGRTGGLRFGTQYF. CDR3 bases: TGTGCCAGCAGTGGGAGGACAGGTGGGCTGAGGTTCGGGACCCAGTACTTC.